This TCR beta chain was identified in a study of CD8+ T cells in alopecia areata. Germline assignment: CDR1 SEHNR and CDR2 FQNEAQ (reference sequence). Trimming cost V 4 bases and J 8 bases, with 11 bases left between them. CDR3 length: 13 amino acids. Treatment denoted: oral pan-JAK inhibitor, 5-10 mg twice daily. Once RNA had been extracted, it was reverse transcribed into cDNA to act as the sequencing template. The repertoire was sequenced with immunoSEQ multiplex PCR; TCRdb's copy has only in-frame clones and lacks some. The sample includes a few hundred thousand clones, approximately 45% of them seen just once.

V usage is TRBV7-9 and J usage is TRBJ2-2; no definite D call. Material: CD4+ T cells sorted from blood, obtained at roughly week 36, from a patient treated with tofacitinib. The origin of this receptor is a human donor with alopecia areata. The CDR3 DNA is TGTGCCAGCAGCTCTCCGCTTGTGGGGGAGCTGTTTTTT. It encodes CASSSPLVGELFF.